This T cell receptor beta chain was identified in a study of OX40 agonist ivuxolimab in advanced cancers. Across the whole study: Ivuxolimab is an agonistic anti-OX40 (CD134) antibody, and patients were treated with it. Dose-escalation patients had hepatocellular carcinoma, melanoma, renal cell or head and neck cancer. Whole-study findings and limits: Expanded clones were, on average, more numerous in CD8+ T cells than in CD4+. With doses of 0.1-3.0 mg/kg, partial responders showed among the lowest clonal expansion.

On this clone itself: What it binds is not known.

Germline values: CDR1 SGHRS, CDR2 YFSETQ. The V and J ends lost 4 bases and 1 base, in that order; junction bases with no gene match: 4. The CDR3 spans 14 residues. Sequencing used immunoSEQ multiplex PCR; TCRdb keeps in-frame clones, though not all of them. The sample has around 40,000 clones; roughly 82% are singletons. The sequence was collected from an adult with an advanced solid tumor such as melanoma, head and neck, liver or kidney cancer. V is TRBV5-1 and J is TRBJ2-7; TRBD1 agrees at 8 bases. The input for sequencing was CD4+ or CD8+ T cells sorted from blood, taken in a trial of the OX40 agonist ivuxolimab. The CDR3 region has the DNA TGCGCCAGCAGCGTTCGGGACAGGTCCTACGAGCAGTACTTC. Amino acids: CASSVRDRSYEQYF.